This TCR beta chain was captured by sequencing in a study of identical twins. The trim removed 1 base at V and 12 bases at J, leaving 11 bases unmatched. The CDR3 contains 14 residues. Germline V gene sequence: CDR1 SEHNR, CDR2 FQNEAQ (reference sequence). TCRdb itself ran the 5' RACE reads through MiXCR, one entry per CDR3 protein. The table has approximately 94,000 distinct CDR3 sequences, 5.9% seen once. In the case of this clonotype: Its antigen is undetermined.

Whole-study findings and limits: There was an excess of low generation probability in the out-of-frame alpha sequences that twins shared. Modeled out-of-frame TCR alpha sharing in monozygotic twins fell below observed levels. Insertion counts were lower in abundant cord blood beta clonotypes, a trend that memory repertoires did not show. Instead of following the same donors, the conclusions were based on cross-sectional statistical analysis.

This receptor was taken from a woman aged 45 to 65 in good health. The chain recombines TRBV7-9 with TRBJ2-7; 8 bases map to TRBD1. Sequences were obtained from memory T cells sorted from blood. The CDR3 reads CASSLEGVTGDLYV. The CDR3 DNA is TGTGCCAGCAGCTTAGAAGGTGTGACAGGGGATCTGTACGTC.